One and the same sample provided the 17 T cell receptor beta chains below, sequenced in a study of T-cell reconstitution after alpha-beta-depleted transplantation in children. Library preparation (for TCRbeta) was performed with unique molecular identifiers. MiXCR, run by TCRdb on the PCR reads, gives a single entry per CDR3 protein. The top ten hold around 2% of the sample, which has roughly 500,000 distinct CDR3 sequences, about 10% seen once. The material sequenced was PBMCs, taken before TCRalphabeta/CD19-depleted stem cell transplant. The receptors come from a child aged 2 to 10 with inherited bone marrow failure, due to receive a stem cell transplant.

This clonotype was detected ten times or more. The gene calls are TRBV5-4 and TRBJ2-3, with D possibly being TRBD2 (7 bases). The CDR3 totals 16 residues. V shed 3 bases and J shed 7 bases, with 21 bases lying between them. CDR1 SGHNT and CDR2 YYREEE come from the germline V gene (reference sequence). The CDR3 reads CASSSGLDRSAYTQYF. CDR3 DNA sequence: TGTGCCAGCAGCTCAGGACTAGACAGGTCTGCATATACGCAGTATTTT.

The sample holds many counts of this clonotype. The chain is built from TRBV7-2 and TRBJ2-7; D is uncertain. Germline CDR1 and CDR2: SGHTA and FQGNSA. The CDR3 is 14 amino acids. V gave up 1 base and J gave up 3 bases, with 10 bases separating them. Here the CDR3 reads CASSLVTADYEQYF. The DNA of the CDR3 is TGTGCCAGCAGCTTAGTAACAGCAGACTACGAGCAGTACTTC.

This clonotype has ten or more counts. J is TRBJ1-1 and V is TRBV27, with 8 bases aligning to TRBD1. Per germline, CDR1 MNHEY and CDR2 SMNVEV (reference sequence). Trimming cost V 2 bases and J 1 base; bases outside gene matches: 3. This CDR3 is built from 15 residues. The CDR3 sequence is CASSLVGTGNTEAFF. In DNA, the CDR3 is TGTGCCAGCAGTTTAGTCGGGACAGGGAACACTGAAGCTTTCTTT.

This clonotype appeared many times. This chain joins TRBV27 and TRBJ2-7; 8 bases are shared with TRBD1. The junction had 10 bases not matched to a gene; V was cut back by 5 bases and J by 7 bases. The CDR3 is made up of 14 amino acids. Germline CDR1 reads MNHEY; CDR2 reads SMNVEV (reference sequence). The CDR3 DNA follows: TGTGCCAGCAGTCGCACAGGGGGTTCAGGGGAGCAGTACTTC. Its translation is CASSRTGGSGEQYF.

The CDR3, as DNA: TGTGCCACCAGCCATGACAGGTCGGGTCAGCCCCAGCATTTT. Its translation is CATSHDRSGQPQHF. This sequence joins TRBV15 and TRBJ1-5; maybe TRBD1 (6 bases). Looked up from germline, CDR1 is LNHNV and CDR2 is YYDKDF (reference sequence). CDR3 length: 14 amino acids. V lost 5 bases to trimming and J lost 6 bases, with 14 bases between them.

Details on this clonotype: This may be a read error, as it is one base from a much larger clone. CDR3 in amino acids: CATGGRQGPPYEQYF. Here the CDR3 DNA reads TGTGCCACCGGCGGCCGACAGGGGCCTCCCTACGAGCAGTACTTC. This chain connects TRBV15 to TRBJ2-7; 8 nucleotides match TRBD1. The junction had 11 bases not matched to a gene; V was cut back by 8 bases and J by 2 bases. The CDR3 has 15 residues. Germline CDR1 reads LNHNV; CDR2 reads YYDKDF (reference sequence).

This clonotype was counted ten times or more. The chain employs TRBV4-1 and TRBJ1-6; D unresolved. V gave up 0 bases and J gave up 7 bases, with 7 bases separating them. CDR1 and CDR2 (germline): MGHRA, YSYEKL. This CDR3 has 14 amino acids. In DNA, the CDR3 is TGCGCCAGCAGCCAAGAAATGGGCAATTCACCCCTCCACTTT. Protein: CASSQEMGNSPLHF.

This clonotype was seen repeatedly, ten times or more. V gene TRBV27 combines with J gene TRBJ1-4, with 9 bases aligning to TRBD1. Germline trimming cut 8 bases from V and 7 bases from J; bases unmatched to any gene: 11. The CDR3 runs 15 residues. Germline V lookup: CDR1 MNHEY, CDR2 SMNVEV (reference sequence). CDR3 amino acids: CASRRPGTGSEKLFF. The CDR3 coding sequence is TGTGCCAGCCGAAGACCCGGGACAGGGAGTGAAAAACTGTTTTTT. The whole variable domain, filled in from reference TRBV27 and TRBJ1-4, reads EAQVTQNPRYLITVTGKKLTVTCSQNMNHEYMSWYRQDPGLGLRQIYYSMNVEVTDKGDVPEGYKVSRKEKRNFPLILESPSPNQTSLYFCASRRPGTGSEKLFFGSGTQLSVL.

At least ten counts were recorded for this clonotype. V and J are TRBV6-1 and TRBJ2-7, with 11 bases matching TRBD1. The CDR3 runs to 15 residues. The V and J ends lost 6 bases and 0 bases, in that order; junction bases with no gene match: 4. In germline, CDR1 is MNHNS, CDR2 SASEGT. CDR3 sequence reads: CASSAGTGGSYEQYF. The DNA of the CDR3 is TGTGCCAGCAGCGCGGGGACAGGGGGCTCCTACGAGCAGTACTTC.

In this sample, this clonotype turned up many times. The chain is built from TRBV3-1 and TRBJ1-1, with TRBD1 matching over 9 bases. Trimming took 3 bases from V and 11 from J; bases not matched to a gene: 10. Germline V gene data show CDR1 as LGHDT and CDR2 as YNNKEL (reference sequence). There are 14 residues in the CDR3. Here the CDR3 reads CASSQVDRGLRAFF. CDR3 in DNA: TGTGCCAGCAGCCAGGTGGACAGGGGTTTGCGCGCTTTCTTT.

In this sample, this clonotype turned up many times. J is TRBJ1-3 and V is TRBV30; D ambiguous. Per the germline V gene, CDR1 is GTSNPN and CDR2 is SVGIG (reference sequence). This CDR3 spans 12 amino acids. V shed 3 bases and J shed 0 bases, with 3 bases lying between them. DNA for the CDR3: TGTGCCTGGAGCGGCTCTGGAAACACCATATATTTT. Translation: CAWSGSGNTIYF.

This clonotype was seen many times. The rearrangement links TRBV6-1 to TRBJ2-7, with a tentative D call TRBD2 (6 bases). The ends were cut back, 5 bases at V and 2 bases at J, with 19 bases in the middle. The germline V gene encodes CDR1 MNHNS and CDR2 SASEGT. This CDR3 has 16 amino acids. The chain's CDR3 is CASSPEAGYRAYEQYF. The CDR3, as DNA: TGTGCCAGCAGTCCCGAGGCGGGGTATCGCGCCTACGAGCAGTACTTC.

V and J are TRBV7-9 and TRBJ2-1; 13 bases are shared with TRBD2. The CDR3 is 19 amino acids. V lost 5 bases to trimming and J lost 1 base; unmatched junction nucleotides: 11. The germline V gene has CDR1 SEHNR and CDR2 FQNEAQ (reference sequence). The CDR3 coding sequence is TGTGCCAGCAGCACCACCGCCGGGACTAGCGGGAATTCCTACAATGAGCAGTTCTTC. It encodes CASSTTAGTSGNSYNEQFF.

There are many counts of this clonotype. The CDR3, as DNA: TGTGCCAGCTCACCACCAGGGTCCTCTGGGGCCAACGTCCTGACTTTC. It codes for CASSPPGSSGANVLTF. V gene TRBV18 combines with J gene TRBJ2-6; D is uncertain. Germline CDR1 reads KGHSH; CDR2 reads LQKENI. The CDR3 runs to 16 residues. Trimming took 0 bases from V and 0 from J, leaving 6 bases between them.

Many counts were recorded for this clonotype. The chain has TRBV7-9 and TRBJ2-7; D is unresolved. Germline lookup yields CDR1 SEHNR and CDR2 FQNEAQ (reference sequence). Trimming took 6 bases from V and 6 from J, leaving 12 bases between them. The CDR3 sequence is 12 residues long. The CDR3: CASRHRLGEQYF. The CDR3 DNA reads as TGTGCCAGCAGGCATCGTCTGGGCGAGCAGTACTTC.

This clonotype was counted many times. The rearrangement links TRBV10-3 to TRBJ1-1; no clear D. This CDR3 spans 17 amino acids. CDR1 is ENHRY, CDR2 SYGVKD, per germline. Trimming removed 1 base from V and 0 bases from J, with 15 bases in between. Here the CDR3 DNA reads TGTGCCATCAGTGAGTGGCCGCTGACTGGCATGAACACTGAAGCTTTCTTT. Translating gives CAISEWPLTGMNTEAFF.

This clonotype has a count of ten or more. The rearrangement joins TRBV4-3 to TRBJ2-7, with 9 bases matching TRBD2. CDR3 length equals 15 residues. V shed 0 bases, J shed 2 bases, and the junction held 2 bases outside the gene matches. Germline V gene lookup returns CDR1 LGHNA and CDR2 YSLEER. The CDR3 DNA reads TGCGCCAGCAGCCAAGATCGACTAGCGGCCTACGAGCAGTACTTC. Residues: CASSQDRLAAYEQYF.